These T cell receptor beta chains were read from a single sample in a study of control samples from healthy donors and cancer patients. Sequencing was performed with immunoSEQ multiplex PCR; in TCRdb, only in-frame clones are kept and a portion is missing. The table includes about 220,000 clones, around 94% detected once. Input material: blood. The receptors shown here come from a man in his forties or fifties in good health. Each CDR3 is given with its conserved first and last residue. Each record gives: clone size, CDR3 length, J gene, V gene, D gene, CDR3 protein, CDR3 DNA. The D gene is left open where the match is weak. Not all rows give a size; the values are once, few, many and, for expanded clones, a class.

size: .; length: 16; J: TRBJ2-1; V: TRBV15; D: .; CDR3: CATSKTRPSLYNEQFF; DNA: TGTGCCACCAGCAAAACAAGGCCGAGCCTATACAATGAGCAGTTCTTC
size: .; length: 13; J: TRBJ1-3; V: TRBV6-5; D: .; CDR3: CASMRTGGNTIYF; DNA: TGTGCCAGCATGAGGACGGGGGGAAACACCATATATTTT
size: .; length: 16; J: TRBJ1-1; V: TRBV10-3; D: .; CDR3: CAISGRGGQLNTEAFF; DNA: TGTGCCATCAGTGGTCGGGGAGGGCAACTGAACACTGAAGCTTTCTTT
size: .; length: 14; J: TRBJ1-5; V: TRBV5-1; D: .; CDR3: CASSLSAGDQPQHF; DNA: TGCGCCAGCAGCTTGTCTGCAGGAGACCAGCCCCAGCATTTT
size: once; length: 16; J: TRBJ1-5; V: TRBV5-8; D: .; CDR3: CASSLLYGVGNQPQHF; DNA: TGTGCCAGCAGCTTGCTGTATGGGGTAGGCAATCAGCCCCAGCATTTT
size: once; length: 14; J: TRBJ2-7; V: TRBV5-6; D: .; CDR3: CASSKMRVSYEQYF; DNA: TGTGCCAGCAGCAAAATGCGGGTTAGCTACGAGCAGTACTTC
size: .; length: 13; J: TRBJ1-1; V: TRBV5-6; D: .; CDR3: CASSLVLNTEAFF; DNA: TGTGCCAGCAGCTTAGTCTTGAACACTGAAGCTTTCTTT
size: .; length: 14; J: TRBJ1-4; V: TRBV5-8; D: .; CDR3: CASSLAGVNEKLFF; DNA: TGTGCCAGCAGCTTGGCGGGGGTTAATGAAAAACTGTTTTTT
size: .; length: 17; J: TRBJ1-4; V: TRBV20-1; D: TRBD1; CDR3: CSASPTSDRGRGEKLFF; DNA: TGCAGTGCTAGTCCGACCTCCGACAGGGGGCGCGGTGAAAAACTGTTTTTT
size: .; length: 13; J: TRBJ1-1; V: TRBV5-6; D: .; CDR3: CASSLTGIFEAFF; DNA: TGTGCCAGCAGCTTGACAGGAATTTTTGAAGCTTTCTTT
size: .; length: 14; J: TRBJ1-1; V: TRBV23-1; D: .; CDR3: CASSLLGRGTEAFF; DNA: TGCGCCAGCAGCCTACTGGGGAGAGGTACTGAAGCTTTCTTT
size: .; length: 17; J: TRBJ2-1; V: TRBV7-9; D: TRBD2; CDR3: CASSPPPRDYSYNEQFF; DNA: TGTGCCAGCAGCCCTCCCCCCCGGGACTACTCCTACAATGAGCAGTTCTTC
size: .; length: 16; J: TRBJ1-6; V: TRBV13; D: .; CDR3: CASSLGLTTGHSPLHF; DNA: TGTGCCAGCAGCTTAGGCCTCACAACAGGGCATTCACCCCTCCACTTT
size: .; length: 13; J: TRBJ2-1; V: TRBV18; D: TRBD1; CDR3: CASSRDSYNEQFF; DNA: TGTGCCAGCTCACGGGACAGTTACAATGAGCAGTTCTTC
size: .; length: 14; J: TRBJ2-7; V: TRBV7-3; D: TRBD2; CDR3: CASSLMAGDWEQYF; DNA: TGTGCCAGCAGCTTAATGGCGGGGGACTGGGAGCAGTACTTC
size: .; length: 14; J: TRBJ2-5; V: TRBV25-1; D: .; CDR3: CASSEAGLRETQYF; DNA: TGTGCCAGCAGTGAAGCCGGCCTCCGGGAGACCCAGTACTTC
size: .; length: 14; J: TRBJ1-2; V: TRBV10-3; D: .; CDR3: CAISDVTVLRGYTF; DNA: TGTGCCATCAGTGATGTAACGGTATTAAGAGGCTACACCTTC
size: .; length: 18; J: TRBJ2-1; V: TRBV9; D: TRBD2; CDR3: CASSELAYTGLATNEQFF; DNA: TGTGCCAGCAGCGAGTTGGCCTACACGGGACTAGCTACCAATGAGCAGTTCTTC
size: .; length: 16; J: TRBJ2-2; V: TRBV6-4; D: .; CDR3: CASSSGGARGPGELFF; DNA: TGTGCCAGCAGTTCTGGAGGGGCGCGGGGGCCCGGGGAGCTGTTTTTT
size: .; length: 14; J: TRBJ1-1; V: TRBV7-2; D: .; CDR3: CASSLRPKNTEAFF; DNA: TGTGCCAGCAGCTTAAGGCCCAAGAACACTGAAGCTTTCTTT
size: .; length: 17; J: TRBJ2-3; V: TRBV5-1; D: TRBD2; CDR3: CASSLVPTSGGSDTQYF; DNA: TGCGCCAGCAGCTTGGTCCCCACTAGCGGGGGGTCAGATACGCAGTATTTT
size: .; length: 14; J: TRBJ2-2; V: TRBV7-2; D: .; CDR3: CASSLKPNTGELFF; DNA: TGTGCCAGCAGCTTAAAACCGAACACCGGGGAGCTGTTTTTT
size: .; length: 15; J: TRBJ2-3; V: TRBV7-9; D: TRBD2; CDR3: CASRPTSGGGDTQYF; DNA: TGTGCCAGCAGACCCACTAGCGGGGGAGGAGATACGCAGTATTTT
size: .; length: 13; J: TRBJ2-6; V: TRBV7-6; D: TRBD2; CDR3: CASREAGANVLTF; DNA: TGTGCCAGCCGGGAGGCTGGGGCCAACGTCCTGACTTTC
size: .; length: 14; J: TRBJ1-6; V: TRBV30; D: .; CDR3: CAWSVEGFNSPLHF; DNA: TGTGCCTGGAGTGTAGAGGGGTTTAATTCACCCCTCCACTTT
size: once; length: 15; J: TRBJ1-5; V: TRBV15; D: .; CDR3: CATSRDTGGNQPQHF; DNA: TGTGCCACCAGCAGAGATACCGGGGGGAATCAGCCCCAGCATTTT
size: .; length: 15; J: TRBJ1-5; V: TRBV28; D: TRBD1; CDR3: CASSAPGQTNQPQHF; DNA: TGTGCCAGCAGTGCGCCGGGACAGACAAATCAGCCCCAGCATTTT
size: .; length: 15; J: TRBJ2-6; V: TRBV5-4; D: .; CDR3: CASSLDGSGANVLTF; DNA: TGTGCCAGCAGCTTGGATGGCTCTGGGGCCAACGTCCTGACTTTC
size: .; length: 17; J: TRBJ2-6; V: TRBV7-3; D: .; CDR3: CACGRDSSASGANVLTF; DNA: TGTGCCTGCGGTCGGGACTCTTCCGCCTCTGGGGCCAACGTCCTGACTTTC
size: once; length: 15; J: TRBJ1-2; V: TRBV18; D: TRBD1; CDR3: CASSPPDRGSYGYTF; DNA: TGTGCCAGCTCACCACCCGACAGGGGGAGCTATGGCTACACCTTC
size: .; length: 13; J: TRBJ2-5; V: TRBV19; D: .; CDR3: CASSMTVQETQYF; DNA: TGTGCCAGTAGTATGACAGTTCAAGAGACCCAGTACTTC
size: few; length: 14; J: TRBJ1-1; V: TRBV5-6; D: TRBD1; CDR3: CASSPTGGNTEAFF; DNA: TGTGCCAGCAGCCCGACAGGGGGGAACACTGAAGCTTTCTTT
size: .; length: 16; J: TRBJ2-2; V: TRBV6-2/TRBV6-3; D: TRBD1; CDR3: CASSYPPGTATGELFF; DNA: TGTGCCAGCAGTTACCCACCCGGGACAGCCACCGGGGAGCTGTTTTTT
size: .; length: 13; J: TRBJ1-5; V: TRBV7-2; D: .; CDR3: CASSFTSNQPQHF; DNA: TGTGCCAGCAGCTTCACTAGCAATCAGCCCCAGCATTTT
size: .; length: 15; J: TRBJ1-2; V: TRBV7-3; D: .; CDR3: CASSPDSIANYGYTF; DNA: TGTGCCAGCAGCCCTGACAGCATCGCTAACTATGGCTACACCTTC
size: .; length: 17; J: TRBJ2-3; V: TRBV7-9; D: TRBD1; CDR3: CAINGDRGFVSADTQYF; DNA: TGTGCCATTAATGGGGACAGGGGTTTTGTTAGCGCAGATACGCAGTATTTT
size: .; length: 13; J: TRBJ2-7; V: TRBV2; D: .; CDR3: CASSSSGVNEQYF; DNA: TGTGCCAGCAGTTCGTCAGGTGTCAACGAGCAGTACTTC
size: .; length: 15; J: TRBJ2-3; V: TRBV5-1; D: TRBD1; CDR3: CASSLLQGRGDTQYF; DNA: TGCGCCAGCAGCTTGTTACAGGGGCGTGGAGATACGCAGTATTTT
size: .; length: 14; J: TRBJ2-5; V: TRBV5-1; D: TRBD1; CDR3: CASSLGTGRETQYF; DNA: TGCGCCAGCAGCTTGGGGACAGGGCGGGAGACCCAGTACTTC
size: .; length: 15; J: TRBJ2-3; V: TRBV6-5; D: .; CDR3: CASSYSGVGTDTQYF; DNA: TGTGCCAGCAGTTACTCGGGGGTGGGGACAGATACGCAGTATTTT
size: .; length: 16; J: TRBJ1-6; V: TRBV11-2; D: .; CDR3: CASSNGVGLYNSPLHF; DNA: TGTGCCAGCAGCAATGGGGTCGGACTTTATAATTCACCCCTCCACTTT
size: .; length: 14; J: TRBJ2-3; V: TRBV3-1/TRBV3-2; D: .; CDR3: CASSQTFNTDTQYF; DNA: TGTGCCAGCAGCCAAACTTTCAACACAGATACGCAGTATTTT
size: .; length: 13; J: TRBJ1-6; V: TRBV6-2/TRBV6-3; D: TRBD1; CDR3: CASSLTGFSPLHF; DNA: TGTGCCAGCAGCCTGACAGGGTTTTCACCCCTCCACTTT
size: .; length: 16; J: TRBJ2-5; V: TRBV9; D: TRBD2; CDR3: CASSVAALAGQETQYF; DNA: TGTGCCAGCAGCGTAGCGGCACTAGCGGGACAAGAGACCCAGTACTTC
size: .; length: 11; J: TRBJ2-7; V: TRBV12-3/TRBV12-4; D: TRBD2; CDR3: CASSLGSGHYF; DNA: TGTGCCAGCAGTTTGGGTAGCGGGCATTACTTC
size: .; length: 13; J: TRBJ2-7; V: TRBV2; D: .; CDR3: CASSPFPSYEQYF; DNA: TGTGCCAGCAGCCCCTTCCCCTCCTACGAGCAGTACTTC
size: .; length: 16; J: TRBJ2-1; V: TRBV5-1; D: .; CDR3: CASSLAYSPSGNEQFF; DNA: TGCGCCAGCAGCTTGGCCTACAGCCCATCCGGGAATGAGCAGTTCTTC
size: .; length: 12; J: TRBJ2-7; V: TRBV14; D: .; CDR3: CASSQDFNEQYF; DNA: TGTGCCAGCAGCCAAGATTTCAACGAGCAGTACTTC